The 26 T cell receptor beta chains below all came from one sample that was sequenced in a study of cytomegalovirus exposure and HLA in healthy donors. PCR employed 60 Vbeta and 13 Jbeta primers. Repertoires were generated with immunoSEQ multiplex PCR, while TCRdb's copy carries only in-frame clones and drops some. The table lists around 130,000 clones, 70% to 75% of them singletons. Material: PBMCs. The receptors derive from a middle-aged woman in good health and CMV-seropositive.

The CDR3 region has the DNA TGCGCCAGCAGTGACGGGGGTAGCGGGGCTTGGGCCACCCAGTACTTC. The encoded protein is CASSDGGSGAWATQYF. This rearrangement joins TRBV10-1 to TRBJ2-5; TRBD2 aligns across 8 bases. The CDR3 loop spans 16 amino acids. Germline values: CDR1 WNHNN, CDR2 SYGVQD (reference sequence). With 3 bases clipped from V and 8 bases from J, the junction kept 14 bases outside the gene matches.

The count of this clone is one. This chain links TRBV30 with TRBJ1-3, with 7 positions matching TRBD1. Germline V gives CDR1 GTSNPN, CDR2 SVGIG (reference sequence). Trimming at V came to 7 bases and at J to 4 bases, leaving 7 bases not matched to a gene. The CDR3 loop spans 13 amino acids. The CDR3 here is CASQTGNGNTIYF. CDR3 nucleotide sequence: TGTGCCTCCCAGACAGGGAACGGAAACACCATATATTTT.

This chain joins TRBV6-5 and TRBJ2-5; 7 bases fit TRBD1. Germline CDR1 MNHEY, CDR2 SVGAGI. The CDR3 sequence is 13 residues long. Trimming removed 4 bases from V and 5 bases from J; junction bases left unmatched: 4. The CDR3 sequence: CASSLTGVETQYF. The CDR3 region has the DNA TGTGCCAGCAGTTTAACAGGGGTGGAGACCCAGTACTTC.

This clone was observed a few times. This chain joins TRBV4-2 and TRBJ2-5, with 9 bases lining up with TRBD2. The CDR3 sequence is 16 residues long. The ends lost 1 base at V and 5 bases at J; junction bases unmatched: 8. Looked up from germline, CDR1 is LGHNA and CDR2 is YNFKEQ. The CDR3 region is CASSQASRGGWETQYF. As DNA, the CDR3 is TGTGCCAGCAGCCAAGCGTCGCGGGGGGGCTGGGAGACCCAGTACTTC.

This rearrangement joins TRBV28 to TRBJ1-5; weak D call: TRBD1 (5 bases). The germline CDR1 and CDR2 sequences are MDHEN and SYDVKM. V gave up 8 bases and J gave up 1 base, with 12 bases separating them. The CDR3 consists of 14 residues. DNA for the CDR3: TGTGCCAGCTGGGACGGGAGAAGCAATCAGCCCCAGCATTTT. Amino acid sequence: CASWDGRSNQPQHF.

The chain uses TRBV5-1 and TRBJ1-2, with D possibly being TRBD1 (6 bases). CDR3 length equals 17 residues. The V end was cut by 0 bases, the J end by 3 bases, with 18 bases between. Germline lookup yields CDR1 SGHRS and CDR2 YFSETQ. The CDR3 loop is CASSLVGGAGRDYGYTF. As DNA, the CDR3 is TGCGCCAGCAGCTTGGTCGGGGGGGCGGGTCGAGACTATGGCTACACCTTC.

The CDR3, as DNA: TGTGCCAGCTCACCCGCGGGGGATGAGCAGTTCTTC. As protein: CASSPAGDEQFF. The chain couples TRBV18 to TRBJ2-1, with 7 bases that match TRBD2. The trim removed 3 bases at V and 8 bases at J, leaving 1 base unmatched. CDR1 is KGHSH and CDR2 is LQKENI in the germline V gene. The CDR3 sequence is 12 residues long.

This clone appeared once. Lacking the conserved final phenylalanine or tryptophan, this CDR3 likely reflects a read error. The limits of the CDR3 on the DNA are not certain, so only TCRdb's listed CDR3 is given. The chain employs TRBV21-1 and TRBJ2-7; whether TRBD2, the table's D call, matches the DNA was not checked. TRBV21-1 is termed a pseudogene. The CDR3 spans 11 residues, counting both ends. CDR3 amino acids: CASSQPEEEGP.

This sequence joins TRBV6-1 and TRBJ1-5; maybe TRBD1 (6 bases). Trimming cost V 9 bases and J 5 bases, with 17 bases left between them. Germline assignment: CDR1 MNHNS and CDR2 SASEGT. CDR3 length: 14 amino acids. The CDR3 region has the DNA TGTGCCAGTTGTCGGTCGGGGGGCCATCAGCCCCAGCATTTT. Protein product: CASCRSGGHQPQHF.

The rearrangement joins TRBV7-9 to TRBJ2-2; D ambiguous. The CDR3 totals 15 residues. Germline lookup yields CDR1 SEHNR and CDR2 FQNEAQ (reference sequence). Trimming took off 10 bases at V and 4 bases at J, with 19 bases between the two ends. In DNA, the CDR3 is TGTGCCACCCCGGTAAAAACGCATAGCACCGGGGAGCTGTTTTTT. It yields the protein CATPVKTHSTGELFF.

The V and J genes are TRBV6-5 and TRBJ2-1; 9 bases align to TRBD2. Germline trimming cut 5 bases from V and 15 bases from J; bases unmatched to any gene: 11. This CDR3 comprises 13 residues. CDR1 and CDR2 from the germline V gene are MNHEY and SVGAGI. Here the CDR3 reads CASSLLAGASAFF. In DNA form, the CDR3 reads TGTGCCAGCAGTCTGTTAGCGGGAGCCTCGGCGTTCTTC.

The chain combines TRBV7-9 with TRBJ1-1; a weak D match, TRBD1 (6 bases). The CDR3 loop spans 14 amino acids. Trimming shortened V by 5 bases and J by 3 bases, and 13 bases separated the two germline ends. The germline V gene has CDR1 SEHNR and CDR2 FQNEAQ (reference sequence). The CDR3 DNA is TGTGCCAGCAGCACTAGGACAGTGGACACTGAAGCTTTCTTT. This sequence encodes CASSTRTVDTEAFF.

The chain employs TRBV5-6 and TRBJ2-7, with 10 bases lining up with TRBD1. The CDR3 has 15 amino acids. The germline V gene encodes CDR1 SGHDT and CDR2 YYEEEE. The J segment lost 3 bases and the V segment lost 4 bases, leaving 7 bases of the junction unmatched. The CDR3 sequence is CASSPGTGEIYEQYF. The CDR3 DNA follows: TGTGCCAGCAGCCCCGGGACAGGGGAAATCTACGAGCAGTACTTC.

The chain employs TRBV6-6 and TRBJ2-6, with 7 bases aligning to TRBD1. Germline trimming cut 4 bases from V and 2 bases from J; bases unmatched to any gene: 2. This CDR3 comprises 15 residues. The germline V gene encodes CDR1 MNHNY and CDR2 SVGAGI (reference sequence). In DNA, the CDR3 is TGTGCCAGCAGTTCGACAGGGACTGGGGCCAACGTCCTGACTTTC. Its protein product is CASSSTGTGANVLTF.

This clone appeared a few times. The V gene is TRBV4-3, the J gene TRBJ2-1; 11 bases agree with TRBD2. The trim removed 4 bases at V and 3 bases at J, leaving 8 bases unmatched. The CDR3 has 17 residues. Germline V gene data show CDR1 as LGHNA and CDR2 as YSLEER. CDR3: CASSLFRTSGFYNEQFF. The CDR3 nucleotides are TGCGCCAGCAGCCTATTCAGGACTAGCGGGTTCTACAATGAGCAGTTCTTC.

This clone occurred once. The V and J genes are TRBV6-6 and TRBJ1-1, with 8 bases that match TRBD1. The V gene's germline CDR1 is MNHNY and CDR2 SVGAGI (reference sequence). Losses at the gene ends were 6 bases for V and 4 bases for J; bases not matched to a gene: 10. This CDR3 region has 15 residues. The CDR3 DNA follows: TGTGCCAGCAGCCATTCCGGGACAGGATCCACTGAAGCTTTCTTT. Protein sequence: CASSHSGTGSTEAFF.

V usage is TRBV6-5 and J usage is TRBJ1-1; D gene uncertain. This CDR3 region has 15 residues. CDR1 and CDR2 (germline): MNHEY, SVGAGI. V shed 0 bases and J shed 2 bases, with 10 bases lying between them. The chain's CDR3 is CASSYSPGLNTEAFF. The CDR3 DNA reads TGTGCCAGCAGTTACTCGCCAGGCCTCAACACTGAAGCTTTCTTT.

This chain uses TRBV15 with TRBJ2-2; D might be TRBD2 (5 bases). Germline-derived CDR1 and CDR2 are LNHNV and YYDKDF (reference sequence). V was pared by 0 bases and J by 2 bases, with 13 bases between. The CDR3 is 17 residues long. DNA for the CDR3: TGTGCCACCAGCAGAGATATTAAGGGAGCCAACACCGGGGAGCTGTTTTTT. Residues: CATSRDIKGANTGELFF. Filled out from reference TRBV15 and TRBJ2-2, the complete variable domain reads DAMVIQNPRYQVTQFGKPVTLSCSQTLNHNVMYWYQQKSSQAPKLLFHYYDKDFNNEADTPDNFQSRRPNTSFCFLDIRSPGLGDTAMYLCATSRDIKGANTGELFFGEGSRLTVL.

The chain combines TRBV6-6 with TRBJ2-7, with D tentatively TRBD2 (6 bases). The V gene's germline CDR1 is MNHNY and CDR2 SVGAGI (reference sequence). V was clipped by 6 bases and J by 1 base, with 13 bases between them. The CDR3 loop spans 14 amino acids. CDR3 loop: CASSFTSSSYEQYF. CDR3 DNA: TGTGCCAGCAGCTTTACTAGCTCTTCCTACGAGCAGTACTTC.

This chain joins TRBV19 and TRBJ1-3; D remains ambiguous. CDR3 length: 16 amino acids. V dropped 3 bases and J dropped 0 bases, with 12 bases sitting between them. CDR1 and CDR2 (germline): LNHDA, SQIVND (reference sequence). The chain's CDR3 is CASSITAASSGNTIYF. The DNA of the CDR3 is TGTGCCAGTAGTATCACTGCAGCGAGCTCTGGAAACACCATATATTTT.

On this clone: Different DNA sequences within this sample yield the same CDR3. The chain is built from TRBV4-3 and TRBJ2-1; D ambiguous. The length of the CDR3 is 15 residues. Germline CDR1 reads LGHNA; CDR2 reads YSLEER. Trimming cost V 1 base and J 1 base, with 8 bases left between them. The CDR3 DNA is TGCGCCAGCAGCCAAGGACTCGGATCCTACAATGAGCAGTTCTTC. The encoded protein is CASSQGLGSYNEQFF.

Only a few counts were recorded for this clone. Other DNA sequences in this specimen translate into the identical CDR3. V usage is TRBV5-1 and J usage is TRBJ1-2; no firm D call. Germline assignment: CDR1 SGHRS and CDR2 YFSETQ. Trimming removed 0 bases from V and 5 bases from J, with 8 bases in between. The CDR3 sequence is 13 residues long. The CDR3 bases are TGCGCCAGCAGCTTGGTGGCGGATTATGGCTACACCTTC. Amino acids: CASSLVADYGYTF.

This chain links TRBV19 with TRBJ1-1; tentative D call: TRBD1 (6 bases). Deletions cut 8 bases from V and 5 bases from J, with 18 bases between. The V gene's germline CDR1 is LNHDA and CDR2 SQIVND (reference sequence). The CDR3 extends over 14 amino acids. CDR3 bases: TGTGCCAGTCACAGTACAGGGATAAAAACTGAAGCTTTCTTT. Its protein is CASHSTGIKTEAFF.

The chain carries TRBV2 and TRBJ2-3, with TRBD2 matching 11 bases. This CDR3 is built from 13 residues. J lost 5 bases, V lost 9 bases, and 4 bases had no gene match. Germline V gene data show CDR1 as SNHLY and CDR2 as FYNNEI. CDR3 DNA sequence: TGTGCCAGGACTAGCGGGACGGAAGATACGCAGTATTTT. This codes for CARTSGTEDTQYF.

The chain joins TRBV6-1 to TRBJ1-4; possible D gene TRBD1, 6 bases. The CDR3 is made up of 14 amino acids. Germline V lookup: CDR1 MNHNS, CDR2 SASEGT. V dropped 4 bases and J dropped 8 bases, with 14 bases sitting between them. CDR3 nucleotide sequence: TGTGCCAGCAGTGTTTCGGGGGGCAAAGAAAAACTGTTTTTT. Translating it yields CASSVSGGKEKLFF.

The chain carries TRBV5-6 and TRBJ1-1, with a possible D match to TRBD1 (6 bases). The CDR3 totals 15 residues. Germline V gives CDR1 SGHDT, CDR2 YYEEEE. The ends were cut back, 2 bases at V and 5 bases at J, with 16 bases in the middle. The CDR3 reads CASSFIQGIGTEAFF. The DNA for the CDR3 is TGTGCCAGCAGCTTCATTCAGGGGATCGGGACTGAAGCTTTCTTT.